A single sample is the source of the 22 T cell receptor beta chains below, sequenced in a study of control samples from healthy donors and cancer patients. Repertoires were generated with immunoSEQ multiplex PCR, while TCRdb's copy carries only in-frame clones and drops some. The profile shows about 150,000 clones, approximately 96% of them singletons. Sequenced: blood. The receptors stem from a woman in her thirties or forties in good health.

The rearrangement joins TRBV7-9 to TRBJ1-1; D remains ambiguous. Deletions cut 0 bases from V and 6 bases from J, with 11 bases between. The CDR3 spans 14 residues. Germline V gene sequence: CDR1 SEHNR, CDR2 FQNEAQ (reference sequence). CDR3 sequence (DNA): TGTGCCAGCAGCTTAGCAGGCAGGCGCTCTGAAGCTTTCTTT. Protein product: CASSLAGRRSEAFF.

The chain recombines TRBV27 with TRBJ1-4; D is unresolved. Germline V gene data show CDR1 as MNHEY and CDR2 as SMNVEV (reference sequence). The CDR3 totals 15 residues. V lost 4 bases and J lost 7, with 16 bases in between. CDR3 loop: CASSWTPRGGEKLFF. As DNA, the CDR3 is TGTGCCAGCAGTTGGACCCCCCGGGGAGGTGAAAAACTGTTTTTT.

V usage is TRBV29-1 and J usage is TRBJ2-2; D is perhaps TRBD2 (6 bases). Germline lookup yields CDR1 SQVTM and CDR2 ANQGSEA. The CDR3 length is 13 residues. V was clipped by 5 bases and J by 6 bases, with 13 bases between them. The CDR3 reads CSVWGEGPGELFF. CDR3 nucleotides: TGCAGCGTTTGGGGGGAAGGGCCCGGGGAGCTGTTTTTT.

The gene calls are TRBV19 and TRBJ1-6; D may be TRBD1 (5 bases). The V gene lost 7 bases and the J gene lost 4 bases, with 11 bases spanning the gap. This CDR3 has 14 amino acids. Germline V CDR1 and CDR2: LNHDA, SQIVND (reference sequence). The CDR3 bases are TGTGCCAGTACAGAAGGGGTATATAATTCACCCCTCCACTTT. Its protein product is CASTEGVYNSPLHF.

The chain recombines TRBV2 with TRBJ1-5; 7 bases line up with TRBD1. V gave up 6 bases and J gave up 8 bases; unmatched junction bases: 10. The germline V gene has CDR1 SNHLY and CDR2 FYNNEI. The CDR3 runs to 14 residues. The CDR3 sequence is CASRNWDSPEPQHF. CDR3 nucleotide sequence: TGTGCCAGCAGAAACTGGGACAGCCCGGAGCCCCAGCATTTT.

V and J are TRBV19 and TRBJ1-1; the D gene is possibly TRBD1 (5 bases). The V gene's germline CDR1 is LNHDA and CDR2 SQIVND (reference sequence). CDR3 length: 14 amino acids. V lost 3 bases to trimming and J lost 4 bases, with 12 bases between them. The CDR3 loop is CASSIGGVGTEAFF. The DNA for the CDR3 is TGTGCCAGTAGTATCGGAGGGGTCGGCACTGAAGCTTTCTTT.

This rearrangement joins TRBV7-2 to TRBJ1-2; D is possibly TRBD1 (6 bases). Germline loops: CDR1 SGHTA, CDR2 FQGNSA. The CDR3 runs to 18 residues. V gave up 1 base and J gave up 6 bases, with 24 bases separating them. CDR3 nucleotides: TGTGCCAGCAGCTTAGGGGTGTGGTCAGGGGCGGATCGGGATGGCTACACCTTC. Protein: CASSLGVWSGADRDGYTF.

J is TRBJ2-7 and V is TRBV6-5, with a tentative D call TRBD1 (6 bases). With 0 bases removed from V and 3 bases from J, the gap between germline ends came to 9 bases. This CDR3 is built from 14 residues. CDR1 and CDR2 (germline): MNHEY, SVGAGI. The DNA of the CDR3 is TGTGCCAGCAGTTACTCCAGGGGTTTCTACGAGCAGTACTTC. Translating gives CASSYSRGFYEQYF.

This chain links TRBV6-2 or TRBV6-3 with TRBJ1-2; 8 bases fit TRBD1. CDR1 and CDR2 (germline): MNHEY, SVGEGT. CDR3 size: 15 residues. V shed 0 bases, J shed 5 bases, and the junction held 5 bases outside the gene matches. CDR3 coding DNA: TGTGCCAGCAGTTACTCGAAACGGACAGGGTATGGCTACACCTTC. Translated: CASSYSKRTGYGYTF.

The rearrangement joins TRBV7-2 to TRBJ2-1; D is undetermined. This CDR3 contains 13 residues. Germline V gene lookup returns CDR1 SGHTA and CDR2 FQGNSA. Trimming shortened V by 1 base and J by 9 bases, and 10 bases separated the two germline ends. CDR3 nucleotide sequence: TGTGCCAGCAGCTTAGATTTGATCGGTGAGCAGTTCTTC. This encodes CASSLDLIGEQFF.

This chain connects TRBV7-9 to TRBJ1-2; no clear D. Looked up from germline, CDR1 is SEHNR and CDR2 is FQNEAQ (reference sequence). This CDR3 is 10 amino acids long. The V and J ends lost 4 bases and 11 bases respectively, with 8 bases between them. CDR3 coding DNA: TGTGCCAGCAGCTCACAACGATACACCTTC. Amino acid sequence: CASSSQRYTF.

V is TRBV19 and J is TRBJ1-2; no clear D. V shed 4 bases and J shed 0 bases, with 12 bases lying between them. The length of the CDR3 is 15 residues. Germline V gene sequence: CDR1 LNHDA, CDR2 SQIVND (reference sequence). The chain's CDR3 is CASSNPYDSNYGYTF. CDR3 DNA sequence: TGTGCCAGTAGTAACCCTTACGATTCTAACTATGGCTACACCTTC.

For the CDR3, the DNA is TGCGCCAGCAGTGACGGCGGGAGGGCCGCCGGCACAGATACGCAGTATTTT. Translation: CASSDGGRAAGTDTQYF. The chain uses TRBV10-1 and TRBJ2-3; 9 bases fit TRBD2. This CDR3 has 17 amino acids. Germline trimming cut 3 bases from V and 1 base from J; bases unmatched to any gene: 8. CDR1 is WNHNN, CDR2 SYGVQD, per germline (reference sequence).

In regard to this clone: The sample has other DNA sequences that encode this CDR3 too. The chain employs TRBV5-1 and TRBJ1-2; 10 nucleotides agree with TRBD1. V dropped 4 bases and J dropped 1; count of bases not matched to a gene: 1. Germline-derived CDR1 and CDR2 are SGHRS and YFSETQ. This CDR3 has 14 residues. CDR3 in amino acids: CASSRDRGNYGYTF. CDR3 sequence (DNA): TGCGCCAGCAGCCGGGACAGGGGTAACTATGGCTACACCTTC.

CDR3: CASSFRDTSYNEQFF. CDR3 DNA: TGTGCCAGCAGCTTTCGGGACACCTCCTACAATGAGCAGTTCTTC. This chain joins TRBV9 and TRBJ2-1; D may be TRBD1 (6 bases). Between the trimmed V and J ends, which lost 4 bases and 0 bases, there was a span of 11 bases. Per germline, CDR1 SGDLS and CDR2 YYNGEE. The CDR3 has 15 residues.

The rearrangement uses TRBV9 and TRBJ1-2, with 10 positions matching TRBD1. Germline-derived CDR1 and CDR2 are SGDLS and YYNGEE. This CDR3 is built from 16 residues. V was clipped by 0 bases and J by 7 bases; unmatched bases: 9. CDR3 loop: CASSVASGTGVGGYTF. CDR3 DNA sequence: TGTGCCAGCAGCGTAGCTTCCGGGACAGGGGTCGGTGGCTACACCTTC. Looking up the rest from reference TRBV9 and TRBJ1-2 gives the full variable domain: DSGVTQTPKHLITATGQRVTLRCSPRSGDLSVYWYQQSLDQGLQFLIQYYNGEERAKGNILERFSAQQFPDLHSELNLSSLELGDSALYFCASSVASGTGVGGYTFGSGTRLTVV.

This chain connects TRBV6-5 to TRBJ1-2, with D possibly being TRBD1 (5 bases). The CDR3 is made up of 13 amino acids. Trimming stripped 6 bases from V and 0 bases from J, with 8 bases between. Germline V gene data show CDR1 as MNHEY and CDR2 as SVGAGI. The CDR3: CASSPTANYGYTF. CDR3 in DNA: TGTGCCAGCAGCCCGACAGCTAACTATGGCTACACCTTC.

Concerning this clone: This sample includes further DNA sequences coding for the same CDR3. This chain joins TRBV6-1 and TRBJ2-7; D remains unclear. Germline CDR1 is MNHNS and CDR2 is SASEGT. The ends were cut back, 2 bases at V and 1 base at J, with 3 bases in the middle. CDR3 size: 12 residues. The CDR3 nucleotides read TGTGCCAGCAGTGAATCTTCCTACGAGCAGTACTTC. This gives the protein CASSESSYEQYF.

The rearrangement joins TRBV27 to TRBJ2-1, with 11 bases matching TRBD2. Trimming at V came to 5 bases and at J to 8 bases, leaving 14 bases not matched to a gene. CDR1 is MNHEY and CDR2 is SMNVEV in the germline V gene (reference sequence). The CDR3 is made up of 17 amino acids. CDR3 coding DNA: TGTGCCAGCAGTACTAGCGGGGGAACTTCTCGTCACGATGAGCAGTTCTTC. Protein sequence: CASSTSGGTSRHDEQFF.

The V and J genes are TRBV7-9 and TRBJ1-1, with D uncertain. Trimming took off 5 bases at V and 0 bases at J, with 10 bases between the two ends. The CDR3 loop spans 14 amino acids. CDR1 and CDR2 (germline): SEHNR, FQNEAQ (reference sequence). CDR3 in amino acids: CASSRSNLNTEAFF. The CDR3 DNA follows: TGTGCCAGCAGCCGCTCAAATCTGAACACTGAAGCTTTCTTT. Complete variable domain (other parts from reference TRBV7-9 and TRBJ1-1): DTGVSQNPRHKITKRGQNVTFRCDPISEHNRLYWYRQTLGQGPEFLTYFQNEAQLEKSRLLSDRFSAERPKGSFSTLEIQRTEQGDSAMYLCASSRSNLNTEAFFGQGTRLTVV.

This rearrangement joins TRBV3-1 (or the pseudogene TRBV3-2) to TRBJ1-6; no firm D call. V dropped 0 bases and J dropped 0 bases, with 12 bases sitting between them. From germline, CDR1 is LGHDT and CDR2 YNNKEL (reference sequence). This CDR3 contains 18 residues. The CDR3 reads CASSQDCPESSYNSPLHF. The CDR3 DNA follows: TGTGCCAGCAGCCAAGATTGTCCAGAGAGCTCCTATAATTCACCCCTCCACTTT.

The chain combines TRBV6-2 or TRBV6-3 with TRBJ2-7; 11 bases match TRBD2. Trimming at V came to 5 bases and at J to 3 bases, leaving 6 bases not matched to a gene. Germline V CDR1 and CDR2: MNHEY, SVGEGT. This CDR3 is built from 15 residues. In DNA form, the CDR3 reads TGTGCCAGCAGTGGGCGACTAGCGGGAATCTACGAGCAGTACTTC. The encoded protein is CASSGRLAGIYEQYF.